This record covers a single T cell receptor (beta chain). No antigen is known for it. The germline V gene has CDR1 SGHNT and CDR2 YYREEE (reference sequence). With 2 bases removed from V and 4 bases from J, the gap between germline ends came to 9 bases. The CDR3 is made up of 13 amino acids. These data are taken from a study of siplizumab effects on memory and regulatory T cells. Regarding the study as a whole: The alloresponse seemed to draw substantially on naive T cells, which appeared more diverse than memory cells. Unstimulated subsets captured only a minor fraction of alloreactive clones.

TCR templates, around 100,000 per sample, were assayed. Assay used: immunoSEQ multiplex PCR; TCRdb lists only in-frame clones, some missing. Of about 100,000 clones listed, about 94% were seen once; the top ten hold 1% to 1.5%. The specimen was non-Treg CD4+ T cells sorted from blood. The TCR sequence derives from a human donor in good health. The V gene is TRBV5-4, the J gene TRBJ1-2; no firm D call. In nucleotides, the CDR3 is TGTGCCAGCAGCTTCACAGCACTCTATGGCTACACCTTC. Translating gives CASSFTALYGYTF.